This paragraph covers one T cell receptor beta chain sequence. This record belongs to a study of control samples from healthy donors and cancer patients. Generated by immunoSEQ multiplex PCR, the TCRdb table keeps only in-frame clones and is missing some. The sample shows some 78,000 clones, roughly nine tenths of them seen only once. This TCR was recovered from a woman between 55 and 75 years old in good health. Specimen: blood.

The chain's CDR3 is CASRTEEQGSYGYTF. The CDR3 DNA follows: TGTGCCAGCAGAACAGAAGAACAGGGTAGCTATGGCTACACCTTC. J is TRBJ1-2 and V is TRBV6-5; tentative D call: TRBD1 (6 bases). The germline gives CDR1 MNHEY, CDR2 SVGAGI. The length of the CDR3 is 15 residues. The V end lost 6 bases, the J end lost 4 bases, and 18 bases lay between the germline ends.